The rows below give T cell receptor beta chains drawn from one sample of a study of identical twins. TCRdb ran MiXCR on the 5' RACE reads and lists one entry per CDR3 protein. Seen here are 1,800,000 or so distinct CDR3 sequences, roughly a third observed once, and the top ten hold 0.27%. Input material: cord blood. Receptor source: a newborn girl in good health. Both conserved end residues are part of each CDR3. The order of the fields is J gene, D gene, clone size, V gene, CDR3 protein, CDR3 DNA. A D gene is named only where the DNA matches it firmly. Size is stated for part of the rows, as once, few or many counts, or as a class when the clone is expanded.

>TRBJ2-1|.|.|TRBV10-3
CAISEGRERNEQFF
TGTGCCATCAGTGAGGGCAGGGAGCGGAATGAGCAGTTCTTC
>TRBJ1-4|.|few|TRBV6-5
CASSYGLNEKLFF
TGTGCCAGCAGTTATGGCCTTAATGAAAAACTGTTTTTT
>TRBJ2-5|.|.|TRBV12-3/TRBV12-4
CASSLRLGEETQYF
TGTGCCAGCAGTCTTCGCTTGGGGGAGGAGACCCAGTACTTC
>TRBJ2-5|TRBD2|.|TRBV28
CASSSFGTSGETQYF
TGTGCCAGCAGTTCCTTCGGGACTAGCGGAGAGACCCAGTACTTC
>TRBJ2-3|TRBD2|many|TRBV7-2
CASSLVAGGTDTQYF
TGTGCCAGCAGCTTAGTAGCGGGGGGCACAGATACGCAGTATTTT
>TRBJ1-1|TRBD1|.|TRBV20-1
CSARGRTGSAEAFF
TGCAGTGCTAGGGGGAGGACAGGCTCGGCTGAAGCTTTCTTT
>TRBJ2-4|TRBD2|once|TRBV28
CASRSPGSGMQNIQYF
TGTGCCAGCAGATCCCCCGGGAGCGGGATGCAAAACATTCAGTACTTC
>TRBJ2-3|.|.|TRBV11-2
CASSLGLAGWGTDTQYF
TGTGCCAGCAGCTTAGGGTTGGCGGGATGGGGCACAGATACGCAGTATTTT
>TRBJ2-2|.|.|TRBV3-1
CASVPTGGGTGELFF
TGTGCCAGCGTTCCTACCGGGGGCGGAACCGGGGAGCTGTTTTTT
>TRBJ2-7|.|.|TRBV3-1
CASSQLQGLGVRKQYF
TGTGCCAGCAGCCAGCTACAGGGACTCGGAGTGAGGAAGCAGTACTTC
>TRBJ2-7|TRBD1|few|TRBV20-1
CSARDPGQGAHEQYF
TGCAGTGCTAGAGATCCGGGACAGGGGGCGCATGAGCAGTACTTC
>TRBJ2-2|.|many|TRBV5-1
CASSLLDTGELFF
TGTGCCAGCAGCTTACTCGACACCGGGGAGCTGTTTTTT
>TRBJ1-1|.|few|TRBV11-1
CASSFGGWDTEAFF
TGTGCCAGCAGCTTCGGGGGCTGGGACACTGAAGCTTTCTTT
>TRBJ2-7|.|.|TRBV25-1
CASGPTKLYGEQYF
TGTGCCAGCGGCCCAACCAAGCTTTATGGGGAGCAGTACTTC
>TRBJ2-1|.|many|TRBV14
CASSQDVEQFF
TGTGCCAGCAGCCAAGATGTTGAGCAGTTCTTC
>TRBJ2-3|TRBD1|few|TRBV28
CASRPTGSGDTQYF
TGTGCCAGCAGGCCGACAGGGTCGGGAGATACGCAGTATTTT
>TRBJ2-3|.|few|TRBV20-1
CSADRIGLGGSDTQYF
TGCAGTGCTGACCGAATTGGACTCGGAGGGTCAGATACGCAGTATTTT
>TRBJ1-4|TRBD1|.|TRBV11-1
CASSLRGTDPNEKLFF
TGTGCCAGCAGCTTAAGGGGGACAGACCCTAATGAAAAACTGTTTTTT
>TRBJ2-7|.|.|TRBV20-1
CSASPGGEQYF
TGCAGTGCTAGTCCCGGGGGCGAGCAGTACTTC
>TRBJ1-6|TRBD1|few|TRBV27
CASSFTGVNSPPHF
TGTGCCAGCAGTTTCACAGGGGTTAATTCACCCCCCCACTTT
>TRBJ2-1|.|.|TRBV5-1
CASSLSQGRDEQFF
TGCGCCAGCAGCTTGAGCCAGGGGAGAGATGAGCAGTTCTTC
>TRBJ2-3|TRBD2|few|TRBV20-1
CSALEREGLTDTQYF
TGCAGTGCTCTCGAGCGGGAGGGGCTCACAGATACGCAGTATTTT
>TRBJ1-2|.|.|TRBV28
CASSRRTYGYTF
TGTGCCAGCAGTCGGCGAACCTATGGCTACACCTTC
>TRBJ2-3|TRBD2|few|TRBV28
CASSSLAGGPPDTQYF
TGTGCCAGCAGTTCTCTAGCGGGAGGGCCACCAGATACGCAGTATTTT
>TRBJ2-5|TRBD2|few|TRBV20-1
CSATGLAGGLETQYF
TGCAGTGCTACGGGACTAGCGGGAGGGCTTGAGACCCAGTACTTC
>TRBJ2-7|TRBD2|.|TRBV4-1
CASSPDSSTSGITYEQYF
TGCGCCAGCAGCCCAGACTCTTCGACTAGCGGGATAACCTACGAGCAGTACTTC
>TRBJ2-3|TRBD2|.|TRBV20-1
CSARDQGSGAGDTQYF
TGCAGTGCTAGAGATCAAGGTAGCGGGGCCGGAGATACGCAGTATTTT
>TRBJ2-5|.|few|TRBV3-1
CASSQGAGQVQETQYF
TGTGCCAGCAGCCAGGGCGCAGGGCAAGTTCAAGAGACCCAGTACTTC
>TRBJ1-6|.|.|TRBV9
CASTTGLYNSPLHF
TGTGCCAGCACCACCGGGCTGTATAATTCACCCCTCCACTTT
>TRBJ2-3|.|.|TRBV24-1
CATSDLRPGNTQYF
TGTGCCACCAGTGATTTGCGGCCAGGAAATACGCAGTATTTT
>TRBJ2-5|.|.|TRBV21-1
CASSKAPHKLQETQYF
TGTGCCAGCAGCAAAGCTCCCCATAAACTCCAAGAGACCCAGTACTTC
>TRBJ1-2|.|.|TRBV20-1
CSATTTNYGYTF
TGCAGTGCTACGACAACTAACTATGGCTACACCTTC
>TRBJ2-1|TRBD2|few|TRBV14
CASSQGTRNNEQFF
TGTGCCAGCAGCCAAGGGACTAGAAACAATGAGCAGTTCTTC
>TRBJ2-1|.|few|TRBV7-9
CASSLAREWGYNEQFF
TGTGCCAGCAGCTTAGCCCGGGAGTGGGGATACAATGAGCAGTTCTTC
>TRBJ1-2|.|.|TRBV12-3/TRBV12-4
CASSLARLGYGYTF
TGTGCCAGCAGTCTGGCCCGACTCGGCTATGGCTACACCTTC
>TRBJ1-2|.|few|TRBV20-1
CSARDPVNYGYTF
TGCAGTGCTAGAGATCCAGTTAACTATGGCTACACCTTC
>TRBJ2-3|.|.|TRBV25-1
CASSERFSTDTQYF
TGTGCCAGCAGTGAAAGGTTTAGCACAGATACGCAGTATTTT
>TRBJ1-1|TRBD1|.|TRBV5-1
CASSLVWTGHTGAFF
TGCGCCAGCAGCTTGGTTTGGACAGGGCACACTGGAGCTTTCTTT
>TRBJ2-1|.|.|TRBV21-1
CASSGAAFSYNEQFF
TGTGCCAGCAGCGGGGCGGCGTTCTCCTACAATGAGCAGTTCTTC
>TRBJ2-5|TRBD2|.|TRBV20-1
CSARGASGRTQYF
TGCAGTGCTAGAGGGGCTAGCGGGAGGACCCAGTACTTC
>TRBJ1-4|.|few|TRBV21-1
CASSKKWFF
TGTGCCAGCAGCAAAAAGTGGTTTTTT
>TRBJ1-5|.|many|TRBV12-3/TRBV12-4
CASSLDRLSNQPQHF
TGTGCCAGCAGTTTAGACAGGCTCAGCAATCAGCCCCAGCATTTT
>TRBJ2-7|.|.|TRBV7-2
CASSPPGPSNSYEQYF
TGTGCCAGCAGCCCCCCCGGACCGTCCAATAGCTACGAGCAGTACTTC
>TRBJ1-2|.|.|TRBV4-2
CASSQEAGQGPYGYTF
TGTGCCAGCAGCCAAGAAGCGGGCCAGGGACCCTATGGCTACACCTTC
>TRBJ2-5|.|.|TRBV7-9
CASSLAPVRGGETQYF
TGTGCCAGCAGCTTAGCCCCGGTCAGGGGAGGAGAGACCCAGTACTTC
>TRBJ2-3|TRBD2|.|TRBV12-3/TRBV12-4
CASSPPRAGVKDTQYF
TGTGCCAGCAGTCCCCCTAGAGCGGGAGTAAAAGATACGCAGTATTTT
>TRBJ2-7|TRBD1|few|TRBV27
CASSRGQGGYNEQYF
TGTGCCAGCAGTCGTGGACAGGGGGGCTACAATGAGCAGTACTTC
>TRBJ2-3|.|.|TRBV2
CASTPGRHITDTQYF
TGTGCCAGCACCCCCGGCAGGCACATCACAGATACGCAGTATTTT
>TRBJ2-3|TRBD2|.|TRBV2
CAGRGGRALKDTQYF
TGTGCCGGCCGTGGGGGGAGGGCTTTGAAGGATACGCAGTATTTT